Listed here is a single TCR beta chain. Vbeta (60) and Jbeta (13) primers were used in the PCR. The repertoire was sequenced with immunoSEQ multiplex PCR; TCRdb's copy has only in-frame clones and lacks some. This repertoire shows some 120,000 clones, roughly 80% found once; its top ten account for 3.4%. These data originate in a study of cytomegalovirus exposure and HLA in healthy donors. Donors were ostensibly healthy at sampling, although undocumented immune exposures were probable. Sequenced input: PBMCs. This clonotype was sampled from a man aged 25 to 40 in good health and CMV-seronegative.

CDR3 nucleotides: TGTGCCAGCAGCCCGCGGGGGAGGGATGGCGAGCAGTACTTC. It yields the protein CASSPRGRDGEQYF. V gene TRBV28 combines with J gene TRBJ2-7, with 7 nucleotides matching TRBD2. Germline V lookup: CDR1 MDHEN, CDR2 SYDVKM. This CDR3 is built from 14 residues. The trim removed 6 bases at V and 6 bases at J, leaving 11 bases unmatched.